Below are 24 T cell receptor beta chains sequenced from a single sample in a study of regulatory T cells in long-lasting Graves disease. According to the study, TCR beta libraries were built with iRepertoire HTBI primers and CDR3-region Arm-PCR. TCRdb re-called the multiplex PCR reads through MiXCR, storing one row per CDR3 protein. Found here are 350,000 to 450,000 distinct CDR3 sequences, around 11% of them singletons; the top ten hold around 18%. Time point described: newly diagnosed GD, antithyroid drugs for less than 3 months. RNA from PBMCs was the source of the TCR library. These data also formed part of another study, on T cells in Graves' hyperthyroidism and ophthalmopathy.

This material consisted of peripheral blood mononuclear cells (PBMCs), taken at new diagnosis, from a patient treated with antithyroid drugs. The receptors were gathered from a woman aged 18-29 years with Graves disease.

At least ten counts were recorded for this clonotype. The chain carries TRBV9 and TRBJ1-4; the D is unclear. There are 15 residues in the CDR3. V lost 0 bases, J lost 8 bases, and 14 bases lay in between. CDR1 is SGDLS, CDR2 YYNGEE, per germline. The CDR3: CASSVGGSVDEKLFF. In nucleotides, the CDR3 is TGTGCCAGCAGCGTAGGAGGATCCGTCGACGAAAAACTGTTTTTT.

This clonotype was counted at least ten times. The rearrangement joins TRBV6-2 or TRBV6-3 to TRBJ1-6; 7 bases fit TRBD1. CDR1 and CDR2 from the germline V gene are MNHEY and SVGEGT. The CDR3 runs 15 residues. The V and J ends lost 5 bases and 6 bases, in that order; junction bases with no gene match: 7. In nucleotides, the CDR3 is TGTGCCAGCAGTCCCGGGACAGCCCTTAATTCACCCCTCCACTTT. Translation gives CASSPGTALNSPLHF.

Many counts were recorded for this clonotype. The chain carries TRBV20-1 and TRBJ1-4; tentatively, D is TRBD1 (6 bases). The germline V and J ends were trimmed by 5 bases and 7 bases, with 17 bases remaining between them. Germline V lookup: CDR1 DFQATT, CDR2 SNEGSKA (reference sequence). The CDR3 has 14 residues. Here the CDR3 reads CSALPGHQGEKLFF. The CDR3 coding sequence is TGCAGTGCTCTACCGGGACATCAGGGTGAAAAACTGTTTTTT.

The V and J genes are TRBV6-1 and TRBJ1-2; D unclear. CDR1 is MNHNS and CDR2 is SASEGT in the germline V gene. The V and J ends lost 2 bases and 3 bases respectively, with 13 bases between them. The CDR3 runs 15 residues. The CDR3 nucleotides read TGTGCCAGCAGTGAAACTTCTAACCTCTACTATGGCTACACCTTC. It yields the protein CASSETSNLYYGYTF.

This chain's CDR3 is CASSEVAGSYNEQFF. Here the CDR3 DNA reads TGTGCCAGCAGTGAGGTAGCGGGTTCTTACAATGAGCAGTTCTTC. The rearrangement joins TRBV6-4 to TRBJ2-1; the match to TRBD2 covers 7 bases. The CDR3 contains 15 residues. The J segment lost 4 bases and the V segment lost 3 bases, leaving 6 bases of the junction unmatched. Germline CDR1 reads MRHNA; CDR2 reads SNTAGT.

This clonotype appeared a few times. The rearrangement joins TRBV18 to TRBJ2-5, with D perhaps matching TRBD1 or TRBD2 (5 bases each). CDR3 length equals 17 residues. Trimming left V 6 bases short and J 3 bases short, with 23 bases between. Germline CDR1 KGHSH, CDR2 LQKENI. CDR3 sequence (DNA): TGTGCCAGCTCCAAAGAGGTTATCCGGGACCCCGAAGAGACCCAGTACTTC. Translating gives CASSKEVIRDPEETQYF.

This clonotype was counted ten times or more. The rearrangement links TRBV5-6 to TRBJ1-2; no clear D. The CDR3 has 11 residues. Germline V gene lookup returns CDR1 SGHDT and CDR2 YYEEEE. V dropped 1 base and J dropped 8 bases, with 6 bases sitting between them. This chain's CDR3 is CASSLSGGYTF. For the CDR3, the DNA is TGTGCCAGCAGCTTGTCCGGAGGCTACACCTTC.

This clonotype appeared many times. V usage is TRBV7-3 and J usage is TRBJ2-3; TRBD1 agrees at 8 bases. Trimming at V came to 4 bases and at J to 2 bases, leaving 5 bases not matched to a gene. The V gene's germline CDR1 is SGHTA and CDR2 FQGTGA. CDR3 length: 15 amino acids. This chain's CDR3 is CASSSTGGYTDTQYF. The CDR3, as DNA: TGTGCCAGCAGCTCTACAGGGGGATACACAGATACGCAGTATTTT.

This clonotype was counted many times. The rearrangement uses TRBV6-1 and TRBJ2-1, with 9 positions matching TRBD2. CDR1 is MNHNS and CDR2 is SASEGT in the germline V gene. Trimming took 1 base from V and 2 from J; bases not matched to a gene: 3. This CDR3 is built from 16 residues. CDR3 DNA sequence: TGTGCCAGCAGTGAAGTTAGCGGGGGTGCCTACAATGAGCAGTTCTTC. Amino acids: CASSEVSGGAYNEQFF.

This chain joins TRBV7-2 and TRBJ2-3, with a possible D match to TRBD2 (6 bases). This CDR3 region has 16 residues. Germline-derived CDR1 and CDR2 are SGHTA and FQGNSA. V gave up 5 bases and J gave up 2 bases, with 17 bases separating them. The DNA of the CDR3 is TGTGCCAGCAGCCGCCCAGAGAGACTAGACACAGATACGCAGTATTTT. Its translation is CASSRPERLDTDTQYF.

This clonotype was observed at least ten times. The genes are TRBV12-3 or TRBV12-4 and TRBJ2-1; 7 nucleotides align to TRBD2. This CDR3 comprises 14 residues. V trimming: 3 bases; J trimming: 5 bases; junction bases outside the gene matches: 4. CDR3 in amino acids: CASSFGGVNNEQFF. CDR3 sequence (DNA): TGTGCCAGCAGTTTTGGGGGGGTAAACAATGAGCAGTTCTTC.

In this sample, this clonotype turned up many times. This CDR3 is missing its conserved last phenylalanine or tryptophan, likely due to a read error. No DNA is shown, since the ends of the CDR3 on it are uncertain; the CDR3 is the one TCRdb lists. The chain couples TRBV28 to TRBJ2-1; no DNA check was done on the table's D call, TRBD2. Germline V lookup: CDR1 MDHEN, CDR2 SYDVKM. The CDR3 spans 17 residues, counting both ends. This CDR3 is CASRLAALMSSSSPGGP.

This clonotype was observed many times. This chain joins TRBV28 and TRBJ2-7; D might be TRBD1 (7 bases). Germline CDR1 and CDR2: MDHEN and SYDVKM. Deletions cut 5 bases from V and 6 bases from J, with 23 bases between. This CDR3 spans 16 amino acids. CDR3 coding DNA: TGTGCCAGCAGTCTGTTCACAGGGGAGGTCTCAGGCGAGCAGTACTTC. Translation: CASSLFTGEVSGEQYF.

The table lists this clonotype with many counts. The CDR3 loop is CSARPWTSGAYNEQFF. In DNA form, the CDR3 reads TGCAGTGCTAGACCCTGGACTAGCGGGGCCTACAATGAGCAGTTCTTC. The chain couples TRBV20-1 to TRBJ2-1; 12 bases line up with TRBD2. Germline CDR1 and CDR2: DFQATT and SNEGSKA (reference sequence). This CDR3 has 16 residues. V trimming: 2 bases; J trimming: 2 bases; junction bases outside the gene matches: 4.

With respect to this clonotype: A single base separates this from a much larger clone, so it may be a read error. This chain links TRBV6-2 or TRBV6-3 with TRBJ1-2; D is undetermined. The germline CDR1 and CDR2 sequences are MNHEY and SVGEGT. This CDR3 comprises 13 residues. CDR3 sequence: CTSSGRGDYGYTF. CDR3 sequence (DNA): TGTACCAGCAGTGGAAGAGGAGACTATGGCTACACCTTC.

This clonotype was observed many times. The chain recombines TRBV27 with TRBJ2-1; unclear D gene. This CDR3 region has 14 residues. The germline V and J ends were trimmed by 8 bases and 0 bases, with 11 bases remaining between them. From germline, CDR1 is MNHEY and CDR2 SMNVEV (reference sequence). The CDR3 sequence is CASGNLGSYNEQFF. Here the CDR3 DNA reads TGTGCCAGCGGAAACCTCGGCTCCTACAATGAGCAGTTCTTC.

This clonotype was observed many times. This chain connects TRBV7-2 to TRBJ2-4, with a weak D call TRBD2 (5 bases). CDR3 length equals 12 residues. Germline values: CDR1 SGHTA, CDR2 FQGNSA. V was clipped by 3 bases and J by 8 bases, with 8 bases between them. This CDR3 reads CASSFGVDIQYF. The CDR3 DNA sequence: TGTGCCAGCAGCTTCGGGGTGGACATTCAGTACTTC.

This clonotype was detected many times. The chain links TRBV9 to TRBJ1-3, with 9 bases matching TRBD1. V was clipped by 3 bases and J by 1 base; unmatched bases: 8. This CDR3 comprises 17 residues. The germline CDR1 and CDR2 sequences are SGDLS and YYNGEE. The CDR3: CASSASGTGSSGNTIYF. CDR3 DNA sequence: TGTGCCAGCAGCGCAAGCGGGACAGGGTCTTCTGGAAACACCATATATTTT.

The chain couples TRBV7-2 to TRBJ1-1, with 7 positions matching TRBD1. This CDR3 comprises 15 residues. CDR1 and CDR2 from the germline V gene are SGHTA and FQGNSA. Unmatched junction bases numbered 10, after V lost 5 bases and J lost 4 bases. CDR3 DNA sequence: TGTGCCAGCAGCCCAAGGAGAGGGGGCCTCACTGAAGCTTTCTTT. It codes for CASSPRRGGLTEAFF.

This clonotype was picked up many times. CDR3 sequence: CASSLLSNTEAFF. The CDR3, as DNA: TGTGCCAGCAGCTTATTGTCGAACACTGAAGCTTTCTTT. J is TRBJ1-1 and V is TRBV7-3; D is undetermined. V was clipped by 2 bases and J by 1 base, with 5 bases between them. Germline CDR1 and CDR2: SGHTA and FQGTGA. CDR3 size: 13 residues. The full variable domain, completed using reference TRBV7-3 and TRBJ1-1, is GAGVSQTPSNKVTEKGKYVELRCDPISGHTALYWYRQSLGQGPEFLIYFQGTGAADDSGLPNDRFFAVRPEGSVSTLKIQRTERGDSAVYLCASSLLSNTEAFFGQGTRLTVV.

This clonotype was counted only a few times. The chain links TRBV28 to TRBJ1-2; D is unclear. V shed 5 bases and J shed 4 bases, with 11 bases lying between them. The CDR3 has 13 amino acids. The germline V gene encodes CDR1 MDHEN and CDR2 SYDVKM. As DNA, the CDR3 is TGTGCCAGCAGTCCCCCGAACCTCTATGGCTACACCTTC. Its translation: CASSPPNLYGYTF.

This chain joins TRBV29-1 and TRBJ2-4, with D perhaps assigned TRBD1 or TRBD2 (5 bases each). Germline lookup yields CDR1 SQVTM and CDR2 ANQGSEA. The CDR3 sequence is 11 residues long. Trimming took off 5 bases at V and 6 bases at J, with 8 bases between the two ends. The CDR3 loop is CSVPGPNIQYF. CDR3 nucleotides: TGCAGCGTTCCGGGACCAAACATTCAGTACTTC.

There are many counts of this clonotype. This chain joins TRBV30 and TRBJ1-2, with D possibly being TRBD1 (5 bases). V dropped 1 base and J dropped 6 bases, with 15 bases sitting between them. The CDR3 runs to 14 residues. Germline values: CDR1 GTSNPN, CDR2 SVGIG (reference sequence). The CDR3 DNA reads TGTGCCTGGAGTGCGACAGCGGGAATGGATGGCTACACCTTC. Its translation is CAWSATAGMDGYTF.

The chain links TRBV5-1 to TRBJ2-1, with TRBD2 matching over 10 bases. V trimming: 2 bases; J trimming: 4 bases; junction bases outside the gene matches: 6. The CDR3 spans 16 residues. The germline V gene has CDR1 SGHRS and CDR2 YFSETQ. CDR3 nucleotides: TGCGCCAGCAGCTTCCCCTTAGCGGGGGGATACAATGAGCAGTTCTTC. Translated, it gives CASSFPLAGGYNEQFF.